A single sample is the source of the 4 T cell receptor beta chains below, sequenced in a study of identical twins. From the 5' RACE reads, TCRdb called clonotypes with MiXCR, one entry per CDR3 protein. The table includes about 490,000 distinct CDR3 sequences, nearly 15% detected once. The same sample was also studied in work on yellow fever vaccine responses in identical twins.

The source material was CD4+ T cells sorted from blood. The source is a young woman in good health.

The chain couples TRBV20-1 to TRBJ2-2; the match to TRBD2 covers 12 bases. Germline V CDR1 and CDR2: DFQATT, SNEGSKA (reference sequence). J was trimmed by 4 bases and V by 5 bases; bases with no gene match: 11. CDR3 length: 17 amino acids. DNA of the CDR3: TGCAGTGCTCACCGGACTAGCGGGGCCCGGAGCACCGGGGAGCTGTTTTTT. Protein sequence: CSAHRTSGARSTGELFF.

This clonotype occurred a few times. V usage is TRBV3-1 and J usage is TRBJ2-5; D could derive from TRBD1 or TRBD2 (5 bases each). The germline V and J ends were trimmed by 1 base and 5 bases, with 17 bases remaining between them. Germline assignment: CDR1 LGHDT and CDR2 YNNKEL (reference sequence). The length of the CDR3 is 16 residues. CDR3: CASSQVDRGPGETQYF. The CDR3 DNA sequence: TGTGCCAGCAGCCAAGTGGACCGGGGACCGGGGGAGACCCAGTACTTC.

The chain recombines TRBV29-1 with TRBJ2-2, with TRBD2 matching over 8 bases. The J segment lost 2 bases and the V segment lost 6 bases, leaving 5 bases of the junction unmatched. CDR1 is SQVTM, CDR2 ANQGSEA, per germline. The CDR3 spans 14 residues. CDR3 nucleotides: TGCAGCGTAGCGAGCGGGAGTAACACCGGGGAGCTGTTTTTT. Amino acids: CSVASGSNTGELFF.

CDR3 sequence (DNA): TGTGCCAGCACCCGAAGGAGCGGGAGGGCCAAGAGGGACGAGCAGTACTTC. Translated: CASTRRSGRAKRDEQYF. The chain links TRBV12-3 or TRBV12-4 to TRBJ2-7; 10 bases are shared with TRBD2. The CDR3 totals 17 residues. V gave up 7 bases and J gave up 5 bases; unmatched junction bases: 17.